This entry features one T cell receptor beta chain sequence. This sample was included in a study of blood T cell repertoires in COVID-19. Assay used: immunoSEQ multiplex PCR; TCRdb lists only in-frame clones, some missing. Of 100,000 to 150,000 clones listed, roughly three quarters are singletons. The sequenced material came from peripheral blood. The clonotype was recovered from a human donor in a cohort sampled during active COVID-19.

The CDR3 loop reads CASTFDSGTPLYEQYF. The CDR3 bases are TGTGCCAGCACCTTCGATTCCGGGACACCTCTCTACGAGCAGTACTTC. The chain carries TRBV2 and TRBJ2-7; maybe TRBD1 (6 bases). Trimming cost V 7 bases and J 3 bases, with 22 bases left between them. CDR3 length: 16 amino acids. Germline-derived CDR1 and CDR2 are SNHLY and FYNNEI.